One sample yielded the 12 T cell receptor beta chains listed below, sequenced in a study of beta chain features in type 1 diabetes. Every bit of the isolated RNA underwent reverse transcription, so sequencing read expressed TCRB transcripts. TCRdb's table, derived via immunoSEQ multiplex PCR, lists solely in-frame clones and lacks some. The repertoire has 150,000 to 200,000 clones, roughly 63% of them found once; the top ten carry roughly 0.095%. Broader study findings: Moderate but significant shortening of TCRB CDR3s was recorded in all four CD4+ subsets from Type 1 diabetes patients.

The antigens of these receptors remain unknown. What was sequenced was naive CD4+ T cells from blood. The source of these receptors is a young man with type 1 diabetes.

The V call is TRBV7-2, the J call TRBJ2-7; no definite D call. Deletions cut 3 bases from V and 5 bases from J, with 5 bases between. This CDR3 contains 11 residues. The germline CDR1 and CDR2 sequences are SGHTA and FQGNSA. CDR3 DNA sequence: TGTGCCAGCAGCTTTGGGGACGAGCAGTACTTC. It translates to CASSFGDEQYF.

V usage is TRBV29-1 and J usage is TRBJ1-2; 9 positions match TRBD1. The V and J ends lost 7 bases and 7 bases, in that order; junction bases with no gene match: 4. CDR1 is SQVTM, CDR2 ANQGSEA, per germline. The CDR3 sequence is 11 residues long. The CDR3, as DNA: TGCAGCGGAACAGGGGGCCTTGGCTACACCTTC. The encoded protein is CSGTGGLGYTF.

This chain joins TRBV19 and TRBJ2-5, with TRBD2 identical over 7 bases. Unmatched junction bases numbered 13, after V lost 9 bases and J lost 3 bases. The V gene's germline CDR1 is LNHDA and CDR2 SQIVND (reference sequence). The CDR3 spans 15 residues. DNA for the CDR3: TGTGCCAGCCACCGGGGGGACTCCGGAGAAGAGACCCAGTACTTC. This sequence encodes CASHRGDSGEETQYF.

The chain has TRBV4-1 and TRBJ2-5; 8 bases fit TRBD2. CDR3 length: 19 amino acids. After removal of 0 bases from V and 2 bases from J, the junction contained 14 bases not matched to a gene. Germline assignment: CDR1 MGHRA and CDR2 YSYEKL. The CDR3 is CASSQDPNDLRGAQETQYF. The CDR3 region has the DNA TGCGCCAGCAGCCAAGACCCTAATGACTTGCGGGGGGCACAAGAGACCCAGTACTTC.

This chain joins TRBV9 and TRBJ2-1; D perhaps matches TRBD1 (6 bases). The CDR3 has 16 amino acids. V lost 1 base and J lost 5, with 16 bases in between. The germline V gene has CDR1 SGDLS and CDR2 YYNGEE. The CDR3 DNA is TGTGCCAGCAGCGTATCAGGGGTGGCCTTCCACAATGAGCAGTTCTTC. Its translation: CASSVSGVAFHNEQFF.

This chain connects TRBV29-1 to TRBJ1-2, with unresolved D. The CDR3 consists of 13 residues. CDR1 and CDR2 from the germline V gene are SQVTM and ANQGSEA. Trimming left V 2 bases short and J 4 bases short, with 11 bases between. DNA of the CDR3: TGCAGCGTTGAATTTGAGGGTGCCTATGGCTACACCTTC. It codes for CSVEFEGAYGYTF. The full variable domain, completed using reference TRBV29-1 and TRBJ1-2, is SAVISQKPSRDICQRGTSLTIQCQVDSQVTMMFWYRQQPGQSLTLIATANQGSEATYESGFVIDKFPISRPNLTFSTLTVSNMSPEDSSIYLCSVEFEGAYGYTFGSGTRLTVV.

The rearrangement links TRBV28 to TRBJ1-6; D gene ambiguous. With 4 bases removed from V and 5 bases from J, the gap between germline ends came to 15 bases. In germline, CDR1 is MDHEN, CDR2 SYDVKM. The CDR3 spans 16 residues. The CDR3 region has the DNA TGTGCCAGCAGTTCTTCCCAGAGCATCCATAATTCACCCCTCCACTTT. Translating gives CASSSSQSIHNSPLHF.

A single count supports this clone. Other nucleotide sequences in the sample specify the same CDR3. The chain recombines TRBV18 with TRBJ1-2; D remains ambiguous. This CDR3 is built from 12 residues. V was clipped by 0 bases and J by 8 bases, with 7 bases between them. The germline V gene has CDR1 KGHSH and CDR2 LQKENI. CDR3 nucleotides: TGTGCCAGCTCACCACCCGAGGGAGGCTACACCTTC. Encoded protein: CASSPPEGGYTF.

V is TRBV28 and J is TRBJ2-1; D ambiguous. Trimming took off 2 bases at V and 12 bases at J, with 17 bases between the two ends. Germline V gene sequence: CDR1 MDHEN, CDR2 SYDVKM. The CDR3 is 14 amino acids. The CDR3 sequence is CASSLNRFMLGQFF. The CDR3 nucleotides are TGTGCCAGCAGTTTAAACAGATTCATGTTAGGGCAGTTCTTC.

This CDR3 reads CASSRTGGADTQYF. CDR3 in DNA: TGTGCCAGCTCGCGGACAGGGGGTGCAGATACGCAGTATTTT. This chain joins TRBV27 and TRBJ2-3; 10 nucleotides line up with TRBD1. Trimming cost V 8 bases and J 4 bases; bases outside gene matches: 6. The germline CDR1 and CDR2 sequences are MNHEY and SMNVEV (reference sequence). The CDR3 sequence is 14 residues long.

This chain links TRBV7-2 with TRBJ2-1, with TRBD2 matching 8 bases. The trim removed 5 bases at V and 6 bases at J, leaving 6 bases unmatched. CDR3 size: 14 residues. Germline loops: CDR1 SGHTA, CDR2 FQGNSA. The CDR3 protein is CASSLGGAINEQFF. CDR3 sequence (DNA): TGTGCCAGCAGCCTCGGGGGGGCCATCAATGAGCAGTTCTTC.

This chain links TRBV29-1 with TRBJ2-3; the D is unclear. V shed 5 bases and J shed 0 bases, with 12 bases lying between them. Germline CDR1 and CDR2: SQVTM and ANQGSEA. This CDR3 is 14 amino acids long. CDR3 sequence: CSVPWRPSTDTQYF. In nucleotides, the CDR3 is TGCAGCGTTCCATGGCGGCCTAGCACAGATACGCAGTATTTT.